This T cell receptor (beta chain) was profiled in a study of shared clonotypes between healthy human individuals. Study-wide background: Donors, aged 18 to 49, were a couple of women and three men. CD4 naive and memory got three plates each, CD8 naive two, CD8 memory one. Regarding the study as a whole: Clonotypes which were not shared had lower generation probabilities than clonotypes that all four donors shared.

The assay was run at deep level. Libraries were prepared by immunoSEQ multiplex PCR; TCRdb keeps only in-frame clonotypes and omits some of them. The table includes about 1.9 million clones, just under 95% detected once. CD45RO negativity and positive selection for CCR7 defined naive CD8 cells, a population that excluded terminally differentiated effector memory CD45RA+ cells. A note on this clone: What it binds is unknown.

The CDR3 has 12 amino acids. Trimming cost V 8 bases and J 10 bases, with 17 bases left between them. From germline, CDR1 is LNHDA and CDR2 SQIVND (reference sequence). Sequenced input: naive CD8+ T cells from PBMCs. The source of this sequence is a man aged 18 to 29 in good health. Some clones in this sample may be carry-over from other donors' samples. The chain employs TRBV19 and TRBJ1-2, with TRBD1 as a possible D gene (5 bases). The CDR3 DNA reads as TGTGCCAGTCCAACAGGTATAGATCACTACACCTTC. Its translation is CASPTGIDHYTF.